This TCR beta chain is from a study of T cell responses to AZD1222 COVID-19 vaccine. Germline CDR1 is SGHVS and CDR2 is FQNEAQ. This CDR3 contains 16 residues. After removal of 1 base from V and 6 bases from J, the junction contained 9 bases not matched to a gene. In regard to this clone: Its antigen is unidentified.

Only in-frame clones appear in the TCRdb table, and some are missing; sequencing was by immunoSEQ multiplex PCR. The data contain 150,000 or so clones, 85% to 95% of them singletons. Study-wide results and caveats: Clonal diversity may have been underestimated, and the donors were mostly white British, with more females than males. Only after the peak T cell response were repertoires sampled.

The sequence derives from an adult who received the AZD1222 COVID-19 vaccine. This sequence joins TRBV7-8 and TRBJ2-7; 10 bases are a match to TRBD1. Here the sequenced sample was peripheral blood, taken 28 days after the second AZD1222 dose. The DNA of the CDR3 is TGTGCCAGCAGCTTAGGTGGGACAGGGGCCTTGGGCGAGCAGTACTTC. Translation: CASSLGGTGALGEQYF.